Listed here are 25 T cell receptor beta chains from one sample, sequenced in a study of OX40 agonist ivuxolimab in advanced cancers. Here immunoSEQ multiplex PCR was the method, and the copy in TCRdb shows in-frame clones only, minus some. The sample has about 74,000 clones, 80% to 90% seen once; the top ten hold around 1.5%. The sequences come from CD4+ or CD8+ T cells sorted from blood, collected in a trial of the OX40 agonist ivuxolimab. The receptor source for this set is an adult with an advanced solid tumor such as melanoma, head and neck, liver or kidney cancer.

The chain carries TRBV7-3 and TRBJ2-1; a possible D gene is TRBD1 (6 bases). Germline CDR1 SGHTA, CDR2 FQGTGA. This CDR3 contains 16 residues. Trimming removed 5 bases at V and 7 bases at J, with 21 bases between. CDR3 sequence reads: CASSPVFLRDTNEQFF. The CDR3 bases are TGTGCCAGCAGCCCAGTATTTTTAAGGGACACGAATGAGCAGTTCTTC.

There are a few counts of this clone. The chain is built from TRBV2 and TRBJ1-5, with a possible D match to TRBD1 (5 bases). The CDR3 loop spans 15 amino acids. V gave up 5 bases and J gave up 1 base, with 12 bases separating them. Germline V gene sequence: CDR1 SNHLY, CDR2 FYNNEI. In DNA, the CDR3 is TGTGCCAGCAGTATCAGGGAGGAGAGCAATCAGCCCCAGCATTTT. Its protein product is CASSIREESNQPQHF.

A single count supports this clone. The chain links TRBV7-9 to TRBJ2-4; a weak D match, TRBD1 (6 bases). V dropped 5 bases and J dropped 0 bases, with 11 bases sitting between them. The germline CDR1 and CDR2 sequences are SEHNR and FQNEAQ (reference sequence). This CDR3 region has 15 residues. CDR3 loop: CASSARGIAKNIQYF. The CDR3, as DNA: TGTGCCAGCAGCGCCAGGGGAATAGCCAAAAACATTCAGTACTTC.

V is TRBV5-1 and J is TRBJ2-6, with D unclear. V was trimmed by 0 bases and J by 0 bases, leaving 4 bases between them. CDR3 length: 15 residues. Germline V CDR1 and CDR2: SGHRS, YFSETQ. CDR3 residues: CASSLVLSGANVLTF. The CDR3 DNA is TGCGCCAGCAGCTTGGTGCTCTCTGGGGCCAACGTCCTGACTTTC.

This chain connects TRBV10-1 to TRBJ2-3, with 10 nucleotides matching TRBD2. V trimming: 6 bases; J trimming: 3 bases; junction bases outside the gene matches: 6. This CDR3 spans 15 amino acids. The germline CDR1 and CDR2 sequences are WNHNN and SYGVQD (reference sequence). The CDR3 sequence is CASSVSGRGTDTQYF. In DNA, the CDR3 is TGCGCCAGCAGCGTGAGCGGGAGGGGAACAGATACGCAGTATTTT.

CDR3 in amino acids: CSVEDVASGSSRDEQFF. The CDR3 DNA reads as TGCAGCGTTGAAGATGTGGCTAGCGGGAGTTCCAGGGATGAGCAGTTCTTC. J is TRBJ2-1 and V is TRBV29-1; 10 nucleotides match TRBD2. CDR1 SQVTM and CDR2 ANQGSEA come from the germline V gene. This CDR3 region has 17 residues. The V segment lost 0 bases and the J segment 8 bases; nucleotides outside the gene matches: 13.

This sequence joins TRBV4-3 and TRBJ1-2; unclear D gene. The CDR3 length is 16 residues. CDR1 and CDR2 from the germline V gene are LGHNA and YSLEER. Trimming removed 0 bases from V and 5 bases from J, with 16 bases in between. CDR3 nucleotides: TGCGCCAGCAGCCAAGATTTACGAAACAGAGGGTATGGCTACACCTTC. It codes for CASSQDLRNRGYGYTF.

This clone is a singleton in its sample. The chain links TRBV7-2 to TRBJ2-7; maybe TRBD2 (5 bases). Trimming cost V 3 bases and J 1 base, with 7 bases left between them. Germline-derived CDR1 and CDR2 are SGHTA and FQGNSA. The CDR3 has 13 amino acids. The CDR3 coding sequence is TGTGCCAGCAGCTTGGGAGTATCCTACGAGCAGTACTTC. It is translated as CASSLGVSYEQYF.

The chain employs TRBV28 and TRBJ2-1; TRBD2 matches at 15 bases. Germline V gene lookup returns CDR1 MDHEN and CDR2 SYDVKM. Trimming at V came to 4 bases and at J to 12 bases, leaving 10 bases not matched to a gene. The CDR3 is 16 amino acids. CDR3 sequence reads: CASSSPGLAGGPLQFF. For the CDR3, the DNA is TGTGCCAGCAGTTCCCCCGGACTAGCGGGAGGGCCTTTGCAGTTCTTC.

V is TRBV4-3 and J is TRBJ2-1; D ambiguous. The V and J ends lost 3 bases and 6 bases respectively, with 12 bases between them. This CDR3 is 14 amino acids long. In germline, CDR1 is LGHNA, CDR2 YSLEER. The CDR3, as DNA: TGCGCCAGCAGCCAGTCAGCGATATCCAATGAGCAGTTCTTC. It translates to CASSQSAISNEQFF.

The chain couples TRBV28 to TRBJ2-7; no reliable D call. Germline lookup yields CDR1 MDHEN and CDR2 SYDVKM. V gave up 5 bases and J gave up 5 bases, with 16 bases separating them. The CDR3 is made up of 14 amino acids. The CDR3 reads CASSPPSGQDEQYF. For the CDR3, the DNA is TGTGCCAGCAGTCCCCCGTCCGGGCAGGACGAGCAGTACTTC.

A few counts support this clone. The CDR3 reads CASSGQGFLSYEQYF. The CDR3 DNA sequence: TGTGCCAGTAGTGGCCAGGGCTTTCTCTCCTACGAGCAGTACTTC. This sequence joins TRBV19 and TRBJ2-7; possible D gene TRBD1, 5 bases. V lost 5 bases and J 0 bases, leaving 14 bases between the germline ends. Germline V gene sequence: CDR1 LNHDA, CDR2 SQIVND (reference sequence). This CDR3 comprises 15 residues.

This clone was observed a handful of times. The gene calls are TRBV7-2 and TRBJ2-5; TRBD2 is a possible D gene (6 bases). V lost 5 bases and J lost 5, with 15 bases in between. The CDR3 covers 14 residues. Germline CDR1 and CDR2: SGHTA and FQGNSA. CDR3 region: CASSHSGQEETQYF. The CDR3 coding sequence is TGTGCCAGCAGCCATAGCGGTCAGGAGGAGACCCAGTACTTC.

The chain combines TRBV30 with TRBJ2-7, with 8 positions matching TRBD2. Trimming at V came to 6 bases and at J to 4 bases, leaving 14 bases not matched to a gene. Germline values: CDR1 GTSNPN, CDR2 SVGIG (reference sequence). This CDR3 contains 15 residues. CDR3 region: CACRVRGGRSYEQYF. In DNA form, the CDR3 reads TGTGCCTGTCGAGTCAGGGGCGGGAGGTCTTACGAGCAGTACTTC.

The chain joins TRBV11-2 to TRBJ2-1, with 8 bases matching TRBD2. After removal of 6 bases from V and 1 base from J, the junction contained 2 bases not matched to a gene. Germline loops: CDR1 SGHAT, CDR2 FQNNGV. This CDR3 is 14 amino acids long. The CDR3 nucleotides are TGTGCCAGCAGGCGACTAGCGTCCTACAATGAGCAGTTCTTC. It codes for CASRRLASYNEQFF.

The V and J genes are TRBV4-1 and TRBJ2-1, with 12 positions matching TRBD2. This CDR3 region has 18 residues. The ends lost 2 bases at V and 1 base at J; junction bases unmatched: 6. CDR1 MGHRA and CDR2 YSYEKL come from the germline V gene. CDR3 sequence reads: CASSQLAGGPGSYNEQFF. In DNA form, the CDR3 reads TGCGCCAGCAGCCAACTAGCGGGAGGGCCAGGGTCCTACAATGAGCAGTTCTTC.

J is TRBJ1-5 and V is TRBV28; D unclear. Germline V gene sequence: CDR1 MDHEN, CDR2 SYDVKM. This CDR3 contains 12 residues. V was clipped by 2 bases and J by 7 bases, with 6 bases between them. The CDR3 nucleotides are TGTGCCAGCAGTTTAGGCTGGCAGCCCCAGCATTTT. Translated: CASSLGWQPQHF.

The V call is TRBV5-6, the J call TRBJ1-5, with a possible D match to TRBD1 (6 bases). Per the germline V gene, CDR1 is SGHDT and CDR2 is YYEEEE. The V and J ends lost 10 bases and 4 bases respectively, with 21 bases between them. The CDR3 is 15 amino acids. The chain's CDR3 is CAPDGGGQANQPQHF. For the CDR3, the DNA is TGTGCCCCAGATGGAGGGGGGCAGGCGAATCAGCCCCAGCATTTT.

V gene TRBV7-9 combines with J gene TRBJ1-5, with 7 bases identical to TRBD1. This CDR3 region has 15 residues. V lost 4 bases to trimming and J lost 4 bases; unmatched junction nucleotides: 7. Per the germline V gene, CDR1 is SEHNR and CDR2 is FQNEAQ (reference sequence). CDR3 DNA: TGTGCCAGCAGCTCCGCTTCAGGGGGAAATCAGCCCCAGCATTTT. As protein: CASSSASGGNQPQHF.

V gene TRBV7-9 combines with J gene TRBJ2-7; no clear D gene. Looked up from germline, CDR1 is SEHNR and CDR2 is FQNEAQ (reference sequence). V lost 5 bases and J lost 1, with 9 bases in between. This CDR3 region has 13 residues. The CDR3 protein is CASSPKTSYEQYF. The CDR3 DNA reads as TGTGCCAGCAGCCCCAAGACATCCTACGAGCAGTACTTC.

J is TRBJ2-6 and V is TRBV21-1; TRBD1, as called in the table, went unchecked against the DNA. TRBV21-1 is annotated as a pseudogene. The length of the CDR3 is 15 residues. The CDR3 is CASSMQVAGANVLTF. The CDR3 coding sequence is TGTGCCAGCAGCATGCAGGTTGCTGGGGCCAACGTCCTGACTTTC.

CDR3 region: CASSLIPGASYEQYF. CDR3 nucleotides: TGTGCCAGCAGCTTAATCCCAGGGGCCTCCTACGAGCAGTACTTC. This chain joins TRBV7-2 and TRBJ2-7, with a weak D call TRBD1 (6 bases). The germline V gene has CDR1 SGHTA and CDR2 FQGNSA. CDR3 length: 15 amino acids. Trimming pared 2 bases from V and 0 bases from J, leaving 11 bases between.

This clone turned up a few times. The rearrangement uses TRBV7-9 and TRBJ2-1, with D unresolved. From germline, CDR1 is SEHNR and CDR2 FQNEAQ (reference sequence). The germline V and J ends were trimmed by 5 bases and 3 bases, with 20 bases remaining between them. The CDR3 is 17 residues long. The CDR3 DNA is TGTGCCAGCAGCGCCCGGGTTACCCCCATGATCTACAATGAGCAGTTCTTC. Amino acids: CASSARVTPMIYNEQFF. Full variable domain (rest looked up from reference TRBV7-9 and TRBJ2-1): DTGVSQNPRHKITKRGQNVTFRCDPISEHNRLYWYRQTLGQGPEFLTYFQNEAQLEKSRLLSDRFSAERPKGSFSTLEIQRTEQGDSAMYLCASSARVTPMIYNEQFFGPGTRLTVL.

This clone was detected only once. CDR3 coding DNA: TGTGCCAGCTCACCACCAAGGGACGCCGGTTGGACTTACAATGAGCAGTTCTTC. Its translation is CASSPPRDAGWTYNEQFF. The J gene is TRBJ2-1, the V gene TRBV18; either TRBD1 or TRBD2 may fit D (5 bases each). CDR1 is KGHSH, CDR2 LQKENI, per germline. The CDR3 is 18 residues long. The V and J ends lost 0 bases and 4 bases respectively, with 19 bases between them.

This clone showed up just once. V and J are TRBV6-6 and TRBJ1-4; 12 bases line up with TRBD1. After removal of 5 bases from V and 10 bases from J, the junction contained 11 bases not matched to a gene. Germline V gives CDR1 MNHNY, CDR2 SVGAGI (reference sequence). This CDR3 region has 16 residues. CDR3 DNA: TGTGCCAGCAGTCAAATCCTGGGACAGGGGGCGTCAAAACTGTTTTTT. Its protein is CASSQILGQGASKLFF.